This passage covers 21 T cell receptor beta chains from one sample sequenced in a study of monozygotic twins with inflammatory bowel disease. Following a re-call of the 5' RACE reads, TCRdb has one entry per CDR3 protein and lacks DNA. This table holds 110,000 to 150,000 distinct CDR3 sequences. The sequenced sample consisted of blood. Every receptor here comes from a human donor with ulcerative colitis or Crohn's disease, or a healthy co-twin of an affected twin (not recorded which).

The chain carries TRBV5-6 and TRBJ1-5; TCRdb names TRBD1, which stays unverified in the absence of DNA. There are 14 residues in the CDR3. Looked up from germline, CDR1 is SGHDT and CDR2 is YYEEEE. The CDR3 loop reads CASSSDRSGQPQHF.

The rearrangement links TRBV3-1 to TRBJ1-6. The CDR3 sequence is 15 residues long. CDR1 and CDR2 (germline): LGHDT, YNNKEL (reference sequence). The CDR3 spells CASSQGSSYNSPLHF.

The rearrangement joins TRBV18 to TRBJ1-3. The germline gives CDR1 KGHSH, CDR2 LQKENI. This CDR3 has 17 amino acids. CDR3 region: CASSQPRRGDSGNTIYF.

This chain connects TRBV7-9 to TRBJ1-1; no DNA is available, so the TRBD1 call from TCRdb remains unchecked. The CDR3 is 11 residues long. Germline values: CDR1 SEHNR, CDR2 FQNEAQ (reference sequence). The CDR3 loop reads CAGTVNTEAFF.

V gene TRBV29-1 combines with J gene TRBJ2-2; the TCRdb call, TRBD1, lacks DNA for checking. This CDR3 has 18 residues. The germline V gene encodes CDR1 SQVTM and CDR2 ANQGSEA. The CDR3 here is CSARGGSALNANTGELFF.

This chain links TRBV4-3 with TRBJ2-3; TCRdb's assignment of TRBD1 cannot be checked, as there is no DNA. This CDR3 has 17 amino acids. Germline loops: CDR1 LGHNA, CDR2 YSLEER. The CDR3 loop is CASSQNDWGGSADTQYF.

Here the CDR3 reads CASSEYGTGGEQYF. The chain is built from TRBV25-1 and TRBJ2-7; the TCRdb D gene call, TRBD1, has no DNA to confirm it. The germline V gene encodes CDR1 MGHDK and CDR2 SYGVNS. The CDR3 sequence is 14 residues long.

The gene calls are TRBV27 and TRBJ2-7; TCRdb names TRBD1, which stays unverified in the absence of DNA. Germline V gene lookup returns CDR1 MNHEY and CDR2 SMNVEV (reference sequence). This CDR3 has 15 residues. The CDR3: CASSLGQGISYEQCF.

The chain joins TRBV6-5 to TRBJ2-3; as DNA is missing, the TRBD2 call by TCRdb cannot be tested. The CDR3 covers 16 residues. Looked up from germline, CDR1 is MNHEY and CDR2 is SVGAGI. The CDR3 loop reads CASSYKGVGSTDTQYF.

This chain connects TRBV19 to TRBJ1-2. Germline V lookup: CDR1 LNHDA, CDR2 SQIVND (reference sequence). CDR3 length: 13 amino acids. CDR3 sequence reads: CASSIQGIDGYTF.

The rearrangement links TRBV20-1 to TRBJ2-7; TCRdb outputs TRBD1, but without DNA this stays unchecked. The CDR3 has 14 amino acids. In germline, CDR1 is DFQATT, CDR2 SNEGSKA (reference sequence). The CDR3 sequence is CSARQPDRAWEQYF.

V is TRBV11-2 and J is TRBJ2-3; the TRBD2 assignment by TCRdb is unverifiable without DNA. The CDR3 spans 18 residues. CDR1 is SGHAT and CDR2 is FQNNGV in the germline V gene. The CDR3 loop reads CASSLDLRLAGDTDTQYF.

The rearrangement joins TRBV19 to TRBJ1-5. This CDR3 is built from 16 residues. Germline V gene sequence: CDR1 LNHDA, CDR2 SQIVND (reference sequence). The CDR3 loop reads CASSIGGILSNQPQHF.

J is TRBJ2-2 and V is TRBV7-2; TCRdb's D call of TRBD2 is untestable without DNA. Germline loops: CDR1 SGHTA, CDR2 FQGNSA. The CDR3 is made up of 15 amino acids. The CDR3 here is CASSLALAGVEELFF.

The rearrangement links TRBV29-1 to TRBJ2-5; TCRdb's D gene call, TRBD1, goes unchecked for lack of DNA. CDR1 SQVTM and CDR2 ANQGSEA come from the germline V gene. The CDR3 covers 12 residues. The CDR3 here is CSSGQKQETQYF.

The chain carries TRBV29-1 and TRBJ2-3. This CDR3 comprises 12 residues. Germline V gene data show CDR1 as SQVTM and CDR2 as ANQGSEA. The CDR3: CSSFDRTDTQYF.

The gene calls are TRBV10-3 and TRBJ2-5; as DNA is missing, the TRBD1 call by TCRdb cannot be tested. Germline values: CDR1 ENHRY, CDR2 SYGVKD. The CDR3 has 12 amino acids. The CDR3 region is CAISEGGGTQYF.

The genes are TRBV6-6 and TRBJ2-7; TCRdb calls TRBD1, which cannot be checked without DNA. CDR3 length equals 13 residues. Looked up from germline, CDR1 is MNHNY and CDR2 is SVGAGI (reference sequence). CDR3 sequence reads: CASSRDTSYEQYF.

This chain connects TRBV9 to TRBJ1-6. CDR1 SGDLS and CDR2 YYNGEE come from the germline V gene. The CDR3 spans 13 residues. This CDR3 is CASSVGVNSPLHF.

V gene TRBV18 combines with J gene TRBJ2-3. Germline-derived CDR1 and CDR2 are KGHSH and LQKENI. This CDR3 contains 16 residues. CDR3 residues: CASSPLAGYGTDTQYF. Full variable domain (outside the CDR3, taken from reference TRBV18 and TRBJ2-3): NAGVMQNPRHLVRRRGQEARLRCSPMKGHSHVYWYRQLPEEGLKFMVYLQKENIIDESGMPKERFSAEFPKEGPSILRIQQVVRGDSAAYFCASSPLAGYGTDTQYFGPGTRLTVL.

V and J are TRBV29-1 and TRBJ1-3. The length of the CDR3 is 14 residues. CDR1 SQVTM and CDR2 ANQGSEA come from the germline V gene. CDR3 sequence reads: CSVDSDLSGNTIYF.